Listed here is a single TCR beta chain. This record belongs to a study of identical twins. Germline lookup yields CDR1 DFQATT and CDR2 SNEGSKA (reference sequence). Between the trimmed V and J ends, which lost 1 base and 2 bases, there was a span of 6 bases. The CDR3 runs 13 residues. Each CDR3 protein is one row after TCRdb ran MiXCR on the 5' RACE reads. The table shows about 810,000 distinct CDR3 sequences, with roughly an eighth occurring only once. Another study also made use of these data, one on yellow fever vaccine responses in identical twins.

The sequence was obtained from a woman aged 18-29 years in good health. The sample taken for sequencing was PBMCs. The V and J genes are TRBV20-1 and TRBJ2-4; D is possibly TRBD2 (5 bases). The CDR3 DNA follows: TGCAGTGCTAGAGCGACTACCAAAAACATTCAGTACTTC. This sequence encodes CSARATTKNIQYF.